The clone carrying this T cell receptor (beta chain) was counted once. The protocol was immunoSEQ multiplex PCR, while the TCRdb copy is restricted to in-frame clones and leaves out a portion. The data hold approximately 23,000 clones, with around 89% observed a single time. This sample is drawn from a study of T cell changes during pregnancy in multiple sclerosis. The CDR3 is 14 residues long. Trimming removed 2 bases from V and 6 bases from J, with 13 bases in between. The germline gives CDR1 MDHEN, CDR2 SYDVKM. This rearrangement joins TRBV28 to TRBJ1-1; D is perhaps TRBD1 (5 bases). Specimen: CD8+ T cells from peripheral blood mononuclear cells, collected in the first trimester of pregnancy. The clonotype was recovered from a female donor with multiple sclerosis, enrolled in a pregnancy study. CDR3 sequence reads: CASSLGGKTAEAFF. CDR3 in DNA: TGTGCCAGCAGTTTAGGGGGGAAAACGGCTGAAGCTTTCTTT.